The 25 T cell receptor beta chains given below trace back to one sample, sequenced in a study of graft-versus-host responses after intestinal transplantation. Repertoires were generated with immunoSEQ multiplex PCR, while TCRdb's copy carries only in-frame clones and drops some. The sample records approximately 85,000 clones, approximately 89% being singletons. What these receptors recognize is not known. The source was unstimulated CD8+ T cells sorted from spleen or lymph node cells, collected before transplant. These receptors all stem from a human donor who was the organ donor for an intestinal transplant.

This chain connects TRBV27 to TRBJ1-4; 7 nucleotides match TRBD1. Germline V gene data show CDR1 as MNHEY and CDR2 as SMNVEV (reference sequence). The V gene end was trimmed by 4 bases and the J gene end by 4 bases; junction bases not matched to a gene: 3. This CDR3 region has 14 residues. The CDR3 DNA reads TGTGCCAGCAGTTCGGGACAGAGTAATGAAAAACTGTTTTTT. Encoded protein: CASSSGQSNEKLFF. Drawing the rest from reference TRBV27 and TRBJ1-4, the complete variable domain is EAQVTQNPRYLITVTGKKLTVTCSQNMNHEYMSWYRQDPGLGLRQIYYSMNVEVTDKGDVPEGYKVSRKEKRNFPLILESPSPNQTSLYFCASSSGQSNEKLFFGSGTQLSVL.

This clone was seen just once. The V gene is TRBV13, the J gene TRBJ1-2; D may be TRBD1 (5 bases). This CDR3 region has 14 residues. V was pared by 1 base and J by 5 bases, with 11 bases between. CDR1 is PRHDT, CDR2 FYEKMQ, per germline (reference sequence). This CDR3 is CASSLAGAGYGYTF. The CDR3 DNA reads TGTGCCAGCAGCTTAGCTGGGGCTGGGTATGGCTACACCTTC. The full variable domain, completed using reference TRBV13 and TRBJ1-2, is AAGVIQSPRHLIKEKRETATLKCYPIPRHDTVYWYQQGPGQDPQFLISFYEKMQSDKGSIPDRFSAQQFSDYHSELNMSSLELGDSALYFCASSLAGAGYGYTFGSGTRLTVV.

The rearrangement joins TRBV4-1 to TRBJ2-1, with 10 nucleotides matching TRBD2. Germline V CDR1 and CDR2: MGHRA, YSYEKL. The J segment lost 9 bases and the V segment lost 0 bases, leaving 8 bases of the junction unmatched. The CDR3 contains 16 residues. Here the CDR3 reads CASSQESGTSALEQFF. CDR3 nucleotide sequence: TGCGCCAGCAGCCAAGAATCCGGGACTAGCGCACTTGAGCAGTTCTTC.

The chain combines TRBV27 with TRBJ2-7, with 11 bases fitting TRBD1. In germline, CDR1 is MNHEY, CDR2 SMNVEV (reference sequence). The CDR3 totals 14 residues. J lost 3 bases, V lost 5 bases, and 3 bases had no gene match. This CDR3 is CASSGGTGGYEQYF. The CDR3 DNA reads as TGTGCCAGCAGTGGGGGGACAGGGGGCTACGAGCAGTACTTC.

The J gene is TRBJ2-2, the V gene TRBV4-2, with TRBD1 identical over 7 bases. The CDR3 has 16 amino acids. CDR1 is LGHNA, CDR2 YNFKEQ, per germline. V lost 1 base, J lost 3 bases, and 5 bases stayed unmatched. CDR3 nucleotides: TGTGCCAGCAGCCAAGTCGACAGGGCCGACACCGGGGAGCTGTTTTTT. As protein: CASSQVDRADTGELFF.

The chain is built from TRBV13 and TRBJ1-1, with D maybe TRBD1 (5 bases). The CDR3 is 14 residues long. Germline-derived CDR1 and CDR2 are PRHDT and FYEKMQ (reference sequence). Trimming pared 2 bases from V and 4 bases from J, leaving 11 bases between. The CDR3 region is CASSLLQVGTEAFF. CDR3 coding DNA: TGTGCCAGCAGCTTATTACAGGTCGGCACTGAAGCTTTCTTT.

There are a few counts of this clone. V usage is TRBV21-1 and J usage is TRBJ1-1; TRBD1 is the table's D call and was not checked against the DNA. TRBV21-1 is reported as a pseudogene. The CDR3 covers 10 residues. The CDR3, as DNA: TGTGCCAGACAGGACACTGAAGCTTTCTTT. Translated: CARQDTEAFF.

About this clone: At one end, the junction sequence differs from germline, possibly due to a read error. The CDR3 DNA reads TGTGCCAGCAGCTCGATCGGGGGCGAAGAAGCTTTCTTT. Protein: CASSSIGGEEAFF. This chain uses TRBV5-3 with TRBJ1-1; D is perhaps TRBD1 (6 bases). TRBV5-3 is an ORF; its function is uncertain. The CDR3 sequence is 13 residues long.

The rearrangement uses TRBV7-8 and TRBJ2-6; D gene uncertain. The CDR3 has 19 residues. Trimming cost V 5 bases and J 0 bases, with 20 bases left between them. Per the germline V gene, CDR1 is SGHVS and CDR2 is FQNEAQ. This CDR3 is CASSEEGIPISSGANVLTF. The CDR3 DNA follows: TGTGCCAGCAGCGAAGAAGGGATCCCTATTAGCTCTGGGGCCAACGTCCTGACTTTC.

The chain is built from TRBV4-1 and TRBJ1-3; no firm D call. Trimming cost V 0 bases and J 1 base, with 10 bases left between them. The CDR3 runs 16 residues. The germline gives CDR1 MGHRA, CDR2 YSYEKL. In DNA form, the CDR3 reads TGCGCCAGCAGCCAAGAGTCCTCCAGGTCTGGAAACACCATATATTTT. Translating it yields CASSQESSRSGNTIYF.

The chain uses TRBV14 and TRBJ2-3, with TRBD2 matching over 9 bases. Germline lookup yields CDR1 SGHDN and CDR2 FVKESK. After removal of 1 base from V and 0 bases from J, the junction contained 8 bases not matched to a gene. The CDR3 loop spans 18 amino acids. The DNA for the CDR3 is TGTGCCAGCAGCCAAGGTGCTAGCGGGGCCCTAAGCACAGATACGCAGTATTTT. This codes for CASSQGASGALSTDTQYF.

The rearrangement joins TRBV4-2 to TRBJ1-6; no firm D call. CDR3 length: 13 residues. Germline V lookup: CDR1 LGHNA, CDR2 YNFKEQ. Trimming left V 3 bases short and J 9 bases short, with 9 bases between. The CDR3 coding sequence is TGTGCCAGCAGCCAGGGAGGGTCTTCACCCCTCCACTTT. Amino acids: CASSQGGSSPLHF.

The chain couples TRBV5-5 to TRBJ2-7; TRBD1 aligns across 8 bases. The CDR3 contains 14 residues. The V gene's germline CDR1 is SGHKS and CDR2 YYEKEE (reference sequence). V lost 2 bases to trimming and J lost 2 bases; unmatched junction nucleotides: 3. CDR3 protein: CASSFYRGAYEQYF. The CDR3 DNA sequence: TGTGCCAGCAGCTTTTACAGGGGGGCCTACGAGCAGTACTTC.

CDR3: CASSYSGSRVYGYTF. CDR3 in DNA: TGTGCCAGCAGTTACTCAGGCAGCCGAGTTTATGGCTACACCTTC. The rearrangement links TRBV6-6 to TRBJ1-2; D is unclear. Looked up from germline, CDR1 is MNHNY and CDR2 is SVGAGI (reference sequence). CDR3 length equals 15 residues. Trimming removed 0 bases at V and 5 bases at J, with 13 bases between.

The chain couples TRBV19 to TRBJ2-1; D uncertain. The CDR3 is made up of 13 amino acids. V was shortened by 0 bases and J by 6 bases, with 6 bases between the two germline ends. Germline values: CDR1 LNHDA, CDR2 SQIVND (reference sequence). The CDR3 DNA is TGTGCCAGTAGTATAGATCGTGGCAATGAGCAGTTCTTC. It is translated as CASSIDRGNEQFF. Using reference TRBV19 and TRBJ2-1 for the parts outside the CDR3, the full variable domain is DGGITQSPKYLFRKEGQNVTLSCEQNLNHDAMYWYRQDPGQGLRLIYYSQIVNDFQKGDIAEGYSVSREKKESFPLTVTSAQKNPTAFYLCASSIDRGNEQFFGPGTRLTVL.

The chain uses TRBV7-9 and TRBJ1-2; 11 bases match TRBD1. V shed 1 base, J shed 3 bases, and the junction held 1 base outside the gene matches. CDR3 length: 15 amino acids. The germline V gene has CDR1 SEHNR and CDR2 FQNEAQ (reference sequence). In nucleotides, the CDR3 is TGTGCCAGCAGCTTAGGGACAGGGGGCGACTATGGCTACACCTTC. This encodes CASSLGTGGDYGYTF.

This chain uses TRBV5-1 with TRBJ2-7, with D possibly being TRBD1 or TRBD2 (5 bases each). With 4 bases removed from V and 3 bases from J, the gap between germline ends came to 17 bases. The CDR3 has 15 residues. The germline V gene has CDR1 SGHRS and CDR2 YFSETQ. The CDR3 DNA sequence: TGCGCCAGCAGCCCCAGGGAGCCGCGGTTCTACGAGCAGTACTTC. Protein: CASSPREPRFYEQYF.

This clone has a single count. The rearrangement joins TRBV19 to TRBJ2-7; 10 bases fit TRBD2. CDR1 and CDR2 from the germline V gene are LNHDA and SQIVND (reference sequence). The trim removed 3 bases at V and 3 bases at J, leaving 5 bases unmatched. This CDR3 has 15 amino acids. The CDR3 sequence is CASSMSSGRVYEQYF. CDR3 in DNA: TGTGCCAGTAGTATGTCGAGCGGGAGGGTCTACGAGCAGTACTTC.

The chain's CDR3 is CASSYGGGWYEQYF. In DNA, the CDR3 is TGTGCCAGCAGTTATGGAGGGGGATGGTACGAGCAGTACTTC. The chain employs TRBV6-5 and TRBJ2-7; tentatively, D is TRBD1 or TRBD2 (6 bases each). CDR3 length equals 14 residues. Between the trimmed V and J ends, which lost 3 bases and 4 bases, there was a span of 13 bases. Looked up from germline, CDR1 is MNHEY and CDR2 is SVGAGI.

The chain joins TRBV29-1 to TRBJ2-5; D remains ambiguous. Germline V CDR1 and CDR2: SQVTM, ANQGSEA. The CDR3 sequence is 10 residues long. Trimming took 5 bases from V and 5 from J, leaving 6 bases between them. In nucleotides, the CDR3 is TGCAGCGTTCCTGATGAGACCCAGTACTTC. It is translated as CSVPDETQYF.

This clone was seen a handful of times. This chain joins TRBV19 and TRBJ1-3; D remains unclear. Deletions cut 3 bases from V and 4 bases from J, with 7 bases between. Germline CDR1 and CDR2: LNHDA and SQIVND (reference sequence). The CDR3 has 13 residues. CDR3 DNA: TGTGCCAGTAGTATTTACCTAGGAAACACCATATATTTT. This codes for CASSIYLGNTIYF. The whole variable domain, filled in from reference TRBV19 and TRBJ1-3, reads DGGITQSPKYLFRKEGQNVTLSCEQNLNHDAMYWYRQDPGQGLRLIYYSQIVNDFQKGDIAEGYSVSREKKESFPLTVTSAQKNPTAFYLCASSIYLGNTIYFGEGSWLTVV.

V usage is TRBV10-1 and J usage is TRBJ2-5; maybe TRBD1 (6 bases). The J call may be in error: the DNA end matches TRBJ2-7 better. Germline values: CDR1 WNHNN, CDR2 SYGVQD (reference sequence). The CDR3 has 14 amino acids. The DNA for the CDR3 is TGCGCCAGCAGCCGGACAGCGAACTCCTACGAGCAGTACTTC. Residues: CASSRTANSYEQYF.

The chain employs TRBV27 and TRBJ2-7; D is possibly TRBD2 (7 bases). CDR1 MNHEY and CDR2 SMNVEV come from the germline V gene (reference sequence). The V end was cut by 1 base, the J end by 2 bases, with 15 bases between. The CDR3 runs to 16 residues. CDR3 DNA sequence: TGTGCCAGCAGTTTATACGGGAAGGGGGGGGCCTACGAGCAGTACTTC. Its translation is CASSLYGKGGAYEQYF.

This clone was detected only a few times. Other DNA sequences in the same sample also yield this CDR3. The CDR3 nucleotides are TGTGCCAGCAGTTTAGGGGTGAATGAGCAGTTCTTC. It specifies CASSLGVNEQFF. The V gene is TRBV28, the J gene TRBJ2-1, with D unresolved. The CDR3 totals 12 residues. Germline lookup yields CDR1 MDHEN and CDR2 SYDVKM. The V end lost 2 bases, the J end lost 7 bases, and 6 bases lay between the germline ends.

The gene calls are TRBV5-4 and TRBJ2-5, with 7 bases matching TRBD1. V shed 4 bases, J shed 7 bases, and the junction held 10 bases outside the gene matches. This CDR3 contains 14 residues. Germline V gives CDR1 SGHNT, CDR2 YYREEE (reference sequence). The CDR3 DNA reads TGTGCCAGCAGCATTGACAGGGCCCTTGGGACCCAGTACTTC. Encoded protein: CASSIDRALGTQYF.